What follows are 28 T cell receptor beta chains derived from one specimen sequenced in a study of T cells in Graves' hyperthyroidism and ophthalmopathy. Amplification targeted TCR beta CDR3 regions from RNA transcripts. The HTBI set primed first-round TCR CDR3 RT-PCR. TCRdb independently ran MiXCR on the multiplex PCR reads; one entry per CDR3 protein. The sample holds under 350,000 distinct CDR3 sequences, 15% to 20% seen once. Sequencing was done on a sample of blood. These receptors came from a woman aged 45-65 years with Graves' hyperthyroidism.

This clonotype was counted ten times or more. This chain joins TRBV3-1 and TRBJ2-7; maybe TRBD2 (5 bases). V shed 1 base and J shed 6 bases, with 13 bases lying between them. The V gene's germline CDR1 is LGHDT and CDR2 YNNKEL (reference sequence). The CDR3 consists of 14 residues. This CDR3 is CASSQGPAGGEQYF. The CDR3 DNA follows: TGTGCCAGCAGCCAAGGTCCGGCAGGAGGCGAGCAGTACTTC.

This clonotype was found a few times. The chain employs TRBV6-1 and TRBJ1-2; D perhaps matches TRBD1 (6 bases). Germline lookup yields CDR1 MNHNS and CDR2 SASEGT. Trimming removed 5 bases at V and 7 bases at J, with 11 bases between. The CDR3 extends over 12 amino acids. The CDR3 coding sequence is TGTGCCAGCAGTTTCGGAGGGGGTGGCTACACCTTC. It codes for CASSFGGGGYTF.

This clonotype was observed a handful of times. The chain recombines TRBV7-2 with TRBJ2-1; D gene unclear. This CDR3 is built from 16 residues. Germline lookup yields CDR1 SGHTA and CDR2 FQGNSA. V lost 5 bases and J lost 7, with 21 bases in between. DNA for the CDR3: TGTGCCAGCAGCCAGTCGGTACTGACGGCTTCGAATGAGCAGTTCTTC. This sequence encodes CASSQSVLTASNEQFF.

Ten or more counts support this clonotype. The chain has TRBV12-3 or TRBV12-4 and TRBJ2-1; 7 positions agree with TRBD1. After removal of 0 bases from V and 3 bases from J, the junction contained 5 bases not matched to a gene. The length of the CDR3 is 16 residues. The CDR3 is CASSLAGQGVYNEQFF. CDR3 nucleotide sequence: TGTGCCAGCAGTTTAGCGGGGCAGGGGGTCTACAATGAGCAGTTCTTC.

This clonotype was seen more than once but under ten times. J is TRBJ1-2 and V is TRBV29-1; 7 bases align to TRBD1. CDR3 length: 13 residues. Germline loops: CDR1 SQVTM, CDR2 ANQGSEA. The V and J ends lost 4 bases and 3 bases, in that order; junction bases with no gene match: 5. The CDR3 coding sequence is TGCAGCGTTGCCCCGACAGGGTACTATGGCTACACCTTC. Translating it yields CSVAPTGYYGYTF.

This clonotype was counted a few times. The V gene is TRBV9, the J gene TRBJ2-2, with D unresolved. Trimming left V 0 bases short and J 2 bases short, with 11 bases between. Per the germline V gene, CDR1 is SGDLS and CDR2 is YYNGEE. The length of the CDR3 is 16 residues. CDR3 loop: CASSVVGRANTGELFF. The CDR3 coding sequence is TGTGCCAGCAGCGTAGTCGGCAGAGCAAACACCGGGGAGCTGTTTTTT.

This clonotype was counted many times. The J gene is TRBJ2-5, the V gene TRBV18; 7 bases are a match to TRBD1. The length of the CDR3 is 15 residues. The trim removed 1 base at V and 7 bases at J, leaving 9 bases unmatched. Germline loops: CDR1 KGHSH, CDR2 LQKENI. CDR3 coding DNA: TGTGCCAGCTCACCACTAGGGGGCTTGTCGGCGACCCAGTACTTC. Translating it yields CASSPLGGLSATQYF.

This clonotype was recorded a few times. J is TRBJ2-6 and V is TRBV18, with D perhaps given as TRBD1 or TRBD2 (5 bases each). Germline values: CDR1 KGHSH, CDR2 LQKENI. Trimming took 8 bases from V and 2 from J, leaving 16 bases between them. This CDR3 spans 16 amino acids. CDR3 amino acids: CASPLEQGAGANVLTF. CDR3 nucleotides: TGTGCCAGCCCTTTAGAGCAGGGAGCTGGGGCCAACGTCCTGACTTTC. Combining the CDR3 with reference TRBV18 and TRBJ2-6 gives the whole variable domain NAGVMQNPRHLVRRRGQEARLRCSPMKGHSHVYWYRQLPEEGLKFMVYLQKENIIDESGMPKERFSAEFPKEGPSILRIQQVVRGDSAAYFCASPLEQGAGANVLTFGAGSRLTVL.

The genes are TRBV3-1 and TRBJ1-3, with a weak D call TRBD1 (6 bases). The CDR3 is 14 residues long. Trimming removed 8 bases from V and 0 bases from J, with 11 bases in between. Germline CDR1 LGHDT, CDR2 YNNKEL (reference sequence). In DNA, the CDR3 is TGTGCCAGCGGCGACAGGTCCTCTGGAAACACCATATATTTT. This translates into CASGDRSSGNTIYF.

The chain recombines TRBV6-1 with TRBJ2-7; D is undetermined. Trimming took off 6 bases at V and 0 bases at J, with 6 bases between the two ends. CDR1 is MNHNS, CDR2 SASEGT, per germline. CDR3 length: 12 residues. This chain's CDR3 is CASRRSSYEQYF. The DNA of the CDR3 is TGTGCCAGCAGACGCAGCTCCTACGAGCAGTACTTC.

This clonotype has at least ten counts. Written as DNA, the CDR3 is TGTGCCACGAGACCTAGCGGGGCGACCTACGAGCAGTACTTC. Protein: CATRPSGATYEQYF. This rearrangement joins TRBV28 to TRBJ2-7; TRBD2 matches 9 bases. This CDR3 has 14 amino acids. Germline V gene lookup returns CDR1 MDHEN and CDR2 SYDVKM. The V and J ends lost 10 bases and 2 bases, in that order; junction bases with no gene match: 9.

This clonotype was counted many times. The chain links TRBV18 to TRBJ1-1; maybe TRBD1 (5 bases). CDR3 size: 15 residues. V was clipped by 3 bases and J by 5 bases, with 16 bases between them. From germline, CDR1 is KGHSH and CDR2 LQKENI. Written as DNA, the CDR3 is TGTGCCAGCTCACCTGCTGGCCAGGGAGGGACTGAAGCTTTCTTT. Its protein product is CASSPAGQGGTEAFF. Filled out from reference TRBV18 and TRBJ1-1, the complete variable domain reads NAGVMQNPRHLVRRRGQEARLRCSPMKGHSHVYWYRQLPEEGLKFMVYLQKENIIDESGMPKERFSAEFPKEGPSILRIQQVVRGDSAAYFCASSPAGQGGTEAFFGQGTRLTVV.

The genes are TRBV6-1 and TRBJ1-3; no definite D call. Germline V gene sequence: CDR1 MNHNS, CDR2 SASEGT. Trimming pared 3 bases from V and 1 base from J, leaving 10 bases between. The CDR3 extends over 15 amino acids. CDR3 region: CASSDPLLSGNTIYF. CDR3 DNA: TGTGCCAGCAGTGATCCACTCCTTTCTGGAAACACCATATATTTT.

This clonotype has only a few counts. As DNA, the CDR3 is TGCAGTGCTCGACAGTACCAAGAGACCCAGTACTTC. Translating gives CSARQYQETQYF. The rearrangement joins TRBV20-1 to TRBJ2-5, with D perhaps TRBD1 (5 bases). The V and J ends lost 5 bases and 0 bases respectively, with 7 bases between them. This CDR3 has 12 residues. CDR1 is DFQATT, CDR2 SNEGSKA, per germline (reference sequence).

The chain is built from TRBV18 and TRBJ2-1, with D unresolved. The CDR3 spans 14 residues. Germline V gene data show CDR1 as KGHSH and CDR2 as LQKENI. Trimming shortened V by 3 bases and J by 5 bases, and 11 bases separated the two germline ends. The CDR3 nucleotides read TGTGCCAGCTCACCTGCGACTGGAAACAATGAGCAGTTCTTC. This translates into CASSPATGNNEQFF.

About this clonotype: A much larger clone differs by one base, so this may be a read error. The rearrangement joins TRBV29-1 to TRBJ2-1; a weak D match, TRBD2 (6 bases). The last part of the DNA fits TRBJ2-7 better; the J call may be wrong. Germline-derived CDR1 and CDR2 are SQVTM and ANQGSEA. The CDR3 length is 14 residues. The CDR3 loop reads CSARGRLGYSEQYF. CDR3 DNA sequence: TGCAGCGCCCGGGGGAGGTTAGGGTACAGTGAGCAGTACTTC.

This clonotype was observed many times. The chain employs TRBV3-1 and TRBJ1-1; D may be TRBD1 (5 bases). CDR1 is LGHDT, CDR2 YNNKEL, per germline (reference sequence). CDR3 length: 13 residues. Trimming stripped 4 bases from V and 6 bases from J, with 12 bases between. The CDR3 DNA is TGTGCCAGCAGCCCTTCAACGGGGGCTGAAGCTTTCTTT. Protein product: CASSPSTGAEAFF.

CDR3 sequence reads: CASSFPLGQGQAFF. The CDR3 coding sequence is TGTGCCAGCAGTTTCCCCCTCGGACAGGGCCAAGCTTTCTTT. The chain uses TRBV28 and TRBJ1-1, with TRBD1 matching over 8 bases. The CDR3 consists of 14 residues. Looked up from germline, CDR1 is MDHEN and CDR2 is SYDVKM. After removal of 3 bases from V and 9 bases from J, the junction contained 9 bases not matched to a gene.

This clonotype turned up a few times. V and J are TRBV28 and TRBJ1-5, with D possibly being TRBD1 (5 bases). Germline CDR1 MDHEN, CDR2 SYDVKM. The CDR3 length is 13 residues. Trimming took off 3 bases at V and 4 bases at J, with 7 bases between the two ends. The CDR3 nucleotides are TGTGCCAGCAGTTTCGAGGGGAATCAGCCCCAGCATTTT. This sequence encodes CASSFEGNQPQHF.

This clonotype was counted many times. The rearrangement uses TRBV7-2 and TRBJ2-5; 7 bases are a match to TRBD2. V lost 6 bases and J lost 7; bases outside the gene matches: 11. Germline V gene lookup returns CDR1 SGHTA and CDR2 FQGNSA. This CDR3 contains 14 residues. This chain's CDR3 is CASSSSGRWWTQYF. Here the CDR3 DNA reads TGTGCCAGCAGTTCTAGCGGTCGGTGGTGGACCCAGTACTTC.

J is TRBJ1-4 and V is TRBV2; no clear D gene. CDR1 and CDR2 from the germline V gene are SNHLY and FYNNEI. V was shortened by 8 bases and J by 8 bases, with 9 bases between the two germline ends. The CDR3 contains 11 residues. The CDR3 spells CASRDWEKLFF. CDR3 DNA: TGTGCCAGCCGCGACTGGGAAAAACTGTTTTTT.

This clonotype appeared a few times. This rearrangement joins TRBV4-2 to TRBJ2-7; no reliable D call. CDR3 size: 13 residues. Looked up from germline, CDR1 is LGHNA and CDR2 is YNFKEQ. V lost 0 bases, J lost 4 bases, and 7 bases lay in between. CDR3 loop: CASSQDLGYEQYV. The DNA for the CDR3 is TGTGCCAGCAGCCAAGATCTAGGGTACGAGCAGTACGTC.

Only a few counts were recorded for this clonotype. This chain joins TRBV20-1 and TRBJ2-2; 8 bases match TRBD2. Germline CDR1 and CDR2: DFQATT and SNEGSKA (reference sequence). Losses at the gene ends were 6 bases for V and 5 bases for J; bases not matched to a gene: 5. The CDR3 totals 13 residues. The CDR3 sequence: CSAGLAETGELFF. Here the CDR3 DNA reads TGCAGTGCAGGACTAGCCGAAACCGGGGAGCTGTTTTTT.

The chain joins TRBV18 to TRBJ2-1, with 8 bases fitting TRBD1. Losses at the gene ends were 6 bases for V and 0 bases for J; bases not matched to a gene: 7. Looked up from germline, CDR1 is KGHSH and CDR2 is LQKENI. The CDR3 consists of 16 residues. CDR3 sequence reads: CASSPEDRASYNEQFF. The CDR3 nucleotides are TGTGCCAGCTCTCCGGAGGACAGGGCCTCCTACAATGAGCAGTTCTTC.

The V and J genes are TRBV9 and TRBJ2-3; 15 bases agree with TRBD2. The length of the CDR3 is 17 residues. V dropped 0 bases and J dropped 6; count of bases not matched to a gene: 5. In germline, CDR1 is SGDLS, CDR2 YYNGEE. The CDR3 region is CASSVGGLAGGWDTQYF. DNA of the CDR3: TGTGCCAGCAGCGTAGGGGGACTAGCGGGGGGATGGGATACGCAGTATTTT. The full variable domain, rest sourced from reference TRBV9 and TRBJ2-3, is DSGVTQTPKHLITATGQRVTLRCSPRSGDLSVYWYQQSLDQGLQFLIQYYNGEERAKGNILERFSAQQFPDLHSELNLSSLELGDSALYFCASSVGGLAGGWDTQYFGPGTRLTVL.

This clonotype was observed many times. The chain employs TRBV2 and TRBJ2-5; 7 bases line up with TRBD2. Losses at the gene ends were 7 bases for V and 3 bases for J; bases not matched to a gene: 5. This CDR3 has 13 residues. CDR1 is SNHLY and CDR2 is FYNNEI in the germline V gene. DNA for the CDR3: TGTGCCAGCATGGGGGGGAGAGAAGAGACCCAGTACTTC. It translates to CASMGGREETQYF.

This clonotype was picked up many times. The V gene is TRBV12-3 or TRBV12-4, the J gene TRBJ2-3; D uncertain. V lost 5 bases and J 2 bases, leaving 14 bases between the germline ends. The CDR3 has 15 residues. CDR3 residues: CASSLSLGHTDTQYF. The CDR3 DNA reads as TGTGCCAGCAGTCTTTCCCTGGGCCACACAGATACGCAGTATTTT.

This clonotype has a handful of counts. This chain uses TRBV11-2 with TRBJ1-3; D remains ambiguous. The germline gives CDR1 SGHAT, CDR2 FQNNGV. The germline V and J ends were trimmed by 3 bases and 4 bases, with 13 bases remaining between them. The CDR3 runs 15 residues. CDR3 bases: TGTGCCAGCAGCTTGAGTTCGGGCTTGGGAAACACCATATATTTT. Translating it yields CASSLSSGLGNTIYF.